This TCR beta chain was retrieved from a study of T-cell reconstitution after alpha-beta-depleted transplantation in children. TCRbeta library construction was performed incorporating unique molecular identifiers. MiXCR, run by TCRdb on the PCR reads, gives a single entry per CDR3 protein. The table lists about 72,000 distinct CDR3 sequences, 7% to 8% of them singletons. J gave up 6 bases and V 4 bases, and 19 bases lay outside the gene matches. The CDR3 is made up of 18 amino acids. CDR1 and CDR2 (germline): SGHRS, YFSETQ. This clonotype has a count of ten or more. The chain uses TRBV5-1 and TRBJ2-1; the match to TRBD2 covers 7 bases. The material sequenced was PBMCs from the stem cell graft donor, taken from the stem cell graft. The source is a human donor who donated a stem cell graft to a child with acute lymphoblastic leukemia. CDR3 DNA sequence: TGCGCCAGCAGCCTCCTACCCACGGGACTATACCAGAGCAATGAGCAGTTCTTC. It translates to CASSLLPTGLYQSNEQFF.